These 20 T cell receptor beta chains originate from one sample sequenced in a study of OX40 agonist ivuxolimab in advanced cancers. The protocol was immunoSEQ multiplex PCR, while the TCRdb copy is restricted to in-frame clones and leaves out a portion. Of about 22,000 clones in the sample, around 85% were seen once. Sequencing used CD4+ or CD8+ T cells sorted from blood, obtained in a trial of the OX40 agonist ivuxolimab. All receptors come from an adult with an advanced solid tumor such as melanoma, head and neck, liver or kidney cancer.

The gene calls are TRBV6-5 and TRBJ1-1, with 9 bases identical to TRBD1. Germline lookup yields CDR1 MNHEY and CDR2 SVGAGI. V was pared by 1 base and J by 3 bases, with 6 bases of the junction left unmatched. The CDR3 loop spans 16 amino acids. CDR3 sequence (DNA): TGTGCCAGCAGTTACTTGGGACAGGGTGAGGACACTGAAGCTTTCTTT. The encoded protein is CASSYLGQGEDTEAFF.

This chain connects TRBV13 to TRBJ2-3, with 13 bases that match TRBD2. The CDR3 extends over 15 amino acids. With 5 bases clipped from V and 6 bases from J, the junction kept 5 bases outside the gene matches. Germline V gives CDR1 PRHDT, CDR2 FYEKMQ (reference sequence). The DNA for the CDR3 is TGTGCCAGCAGCCCCGGACTAGCGGGAGAGGATACGCAGTATTTT. Protein: CASSPGLAGEDTQYF. Full variable domain (rest looked up from reference TRBV13 and TRBJ2-3): AAGVIQSPRHLIKEKRETATLKCYPIPRHDTVYWYQQGPGQDPQFLISFYEKMQSDKGSIPDRFSAQQFSDYHSELNMSSLELGDSALYFCASSPGLAGEDTQYFGPGTRLTVL.

V is TRBV27 and J is TRBJ1-2; D not resolved. The CDR3 length is 14 residues. Germline CDR1 and CDR2: MNHEY and SMNVEV (reference sequence). The V and J ends lost 2 bases and 4 bases respectively, with 11 bases between them. The CDR3 loop reads CASSLGRVGYGYTF. The CDR3 nucleotides are TGTGCCAGCAGTTTAGGTAGGGTTGGCTATGGCTACACCTTC.

V gene TRBV6-5 combines with J gene TRBJ2-1; perhaps TRBD1 as D (6 bases). This CDR3 has 15 amino acids. Trimming removed 0 bases at V and 5 bases at J, with 11 bases between. Germline-derived CDR1 and CDR2 are MNHEY and SVGAGI. In nucleotides, the CDR3 is TGTGCCAGCAGTTACTCCTCGACAGGAAACAATGAGCAGTTCTTC. This translates into CASSYSSTGNNEQFF.

As DNA, the CDR3 is TGTGCCTGGAGAAGCTACTACAATGAGCAGTTCTTC. Translated, it gives CAWRSYYNEQFF. The rearrangement links TRBV30 to TRBJ2-1; D unclear. The CDR3 loop spans 12 amino acids. Germline V lookup: CDR1 GTSNPN, CDR2 SVGIG (reference sequence). V was shortened by 3 bases and J by 3 bases, with 6 bases between the two germline ends.

The chain employs TRBV18 and TRBJ1-4; a possible D gene is TRBD1 (5 bases). Germline CDR1 reads KGHSH; CDR2 reads LQKENI. The V gene lost 5 bases and the J gene lost 4 bases, with 23 bases spanning the gap. The CDR3 covers 18 residues. CDR3 bases: TGTGCCAGCTCATCACGAGGGGTATCAGCCTTTGGTAATGAAAAACTGTTTTTT. It specifies CASSSRGVSAFGNEKLFF.

The V gene is TRBV10-2, the J gene TRBJ2-1; the match to TRBD2 covers 13 bases. CDR1 is WSHSY, CDR2 SAAADI, per germline. The V and J ends lost 1 base and 7 bases, in that order; junction bases with no gene match: 13. The CDR3 totals 19 residues. The CDR3 DNA is TGCGCCAGCAGTGAGTTTCCCTGGACTAGCGGGGGAGCTTTGAATGAGCAGTTCTTC. Translation gives CASSEFPWTSGGALNEQFF.

The gene calls are TRBV13 and TRBJ2-7, with TRBD2 matching 9 bases. This CDR3 has 18 residues. Unmatched junction bases numbered 17, after V lost 5 bases and J lost 3 bases. Germline V gene data show CDR1 as PRHDT and CDR2 as FYEKMQ (reference sequence). Here the CDR3 reads CASSAFREREATFYEQYF. Written as DNA, the CDR3 is TGTGCCAGCAGCGCGTTTAGGGAGCGGGAGGCGACCTTCTACGAGCAGTACTTC.

CDR3 DNA: TGTGCCAGCAGCTTGGGGTTCGGCAGCGCCAATGAAAAACTGTTTTTT. Translating it yields CASSLGFGSANEKLFF. The V gene is TRBV5-8, the J gene TRBJ1-4; D gene unclear. V was shortened by 0 bases and J by 5 bases, with 14 bases between the two germline ends. This CDR3 comprises 16 residues. Germline V lookup: CDR1 SGHTS, CDR2 YDEGEE.

This clone has just a few counts. The chain combines TRBV7-3 with TRBJ2-7; TRBD2 aligns across 9 bases. The CDR3 is 13 residues long. The junction had 3 bases not matched to a gene; V was cut back by 4 bases and J by 5 bases. In germline, CDR1 is SGHTA, CDR2 FQGTGA. Here the CDR3 DNA reads TGTGCCAGCAGCTCGATAGCGGGGGACGAGCAGTACTTC. Amino acids: CASSSIAGDEQYF.

The chain couples TRBV11-2 to TRBJ2-2; the D is unclear. The CDR3 runs to 12 residues. V gave up 1 base and J gave up 10 bases, with 7 bases separating them. Germline V gives CDR1 SGHAT, CDR2 FQNNGV. The CDR3 spells CASSLGPPELFF. The CDR3 coding sequence is TGTGCCAGCAGCTTAGGGCCCCCGGAGCTGTTTTTT.

This chain links TRBV6-1 with TRBJ2-1, with D maybe TRBD1 (8 bases). The CDR3 spans 14 residues. Germline assignment: CDR1 MNHNS and CDR2 SASEGT. The ends were cut back, 3 bases at V and 9 bases at J, with 15 bases in the middle. DNA for the CDR3: TGTGCCAGCAGTGAGACTACAGGGGGGGTTGAGCAGTTCTTC. This encodes CASSETTGGVEQFF.

J is TRBJ2-2 and V is TRBV9, with D uncertain. CDR3 length equals 17 residues. Trimming took 0 bases from V and 0 from J, leaving 12 bases between them. Germline-derived CDR1 and CDR2 are SGDLS and YYNGEE. The CDR3 sequence is CASSVAKRTANTGELFF. CDR3 DNA: TGTGCCAGCAGCGTAGCTAAACGGACCGCGAACACCGGGGAGCTGTTTTTT.

The chain employs TRBV28 and TRBJ1-5; 12 positions agree with TRBD1. The J segment lost 7 bases and the V segment lost 3 bases, leaving 7 bases of the junction unmatched. The CDR3 is 16 amino acids. Germline loops: CDR1 MDHEN, CDR2 SYDVKM. The CDR3 protein is CASSFWDRGRRQPQHF. As DNA, the CDR3 is TGTGCCAGCAGTTTCTGGGACAGGGGGCGACGGCAGCCCCAGCATTTT.

V usage is TRBV4-1 and J usage is TRBJ2-1; 11 nucleotides line up with TRBD2. The CDR3 is made up of 15 amino acids. The V and J ends lost 3 bases and 4 bases, in that order; junction bases with no gene match: 2. The germline V gene encodes CDR1 MGHRA and CDR2 YSYEKL. CDR3 loop: CASSQTSGTYNEQFF. The DNA for the CDR3 is TGCGCCAGCAGCCAGACTAGCGGGACTTACAATGAGCAGTTCTTC.

This clone was seen only a few times. J is TRBJ1-1 and V is TRBV19; no reliable D call. The germline V gene has CDR1 LNHDA and CDR2 SQIVND (reference sequence). Trimming left V 4 bases short and J 7 bases short, with 7 bases between. The CDR3 has 11 residues. The CDR3 loop reads CASSRRIEAFF. The CDR3 DNA reads TGTGCCAGTAGTAGACGTATTGAAGCTTTCTTT.

The chain links TRBV4-1 to TRBJ2-7; D tentatively reads TRBD1 or TRBD2 (5 bases each). The CDR3 is made up of 15 amino acids. Germline CDR1 MGHRA, CDR2 YSYEKL. Trimming cost V 0 bases and J 2 bases, with 11 bases left between them. Here the CDR3 reads CASSQDLGVPYEQYF. The CDR3 DNA follows: TGCGCCAGCAGCCAAGATCTGGGGGTCCCCTACGAGCAGTACTTC.

The V and J genes are TRBV30 and TRBJ2-3; tentatively, D is TRBD1 (6 bases). Germline values: CDR1 GTSNPN, CDR2 SVGIG (reference sequence). V lost 8 bases and J lost 3, with 18 bases in between. CDR3 length: 14 residues. CDR3 protein: CARQGGAGTDTQYF. DNA of the CDR3: TGTGCCAGGCAAGGGGGAGCAGGTACAGATACGCAGTATTTT.

This clone was observed a few times. This chain joins TRBV28 and TRBJ2-1, with D possibly TRBD2 on 5 matching bases. This CDR3 has 15 amino acids. The V gene lost 6 bases and the J gene lost 1 base, with 13 bases spanning the gap. In germline, CDR1 is MDHEN, CDR2 SYDVKM. The CDR3 region has the DNA TGTGCCAGCAGAATAACTAGTGAGTCCTACAATGAGCAGTTCTTC. This sequence encodes CASRITSESYNEQFF.

The V and J genes are TRBV5-8 and TRBJ2-2; TRBD1 aligns across 9 bases. The CDR3 is made up of 14 amino acids. V shed 4 bases, J shed 6 bases, and the junction held 4 bases outside the gene matches. Germline V lookup: CDR1 SGHTS, CDR2 YDEGEE. The CDR3 here is CASSPDRGAGELFF. The CDR3 DNA sequence: TGTGCCAGCAGCCCGGACAGGGGTGCCGGGGAGCTGTTTTTT.